These T cell receptor beta chains were read from a single sample in a study of OX40 agonist ivuxolimab in advanced cancers. The method was immunoSEQ multiplex PCR; TCRdb's version includes in-frame clones alone and lacks a portion of them. The data show under 70,000 clones, around 90% seen once. The source material was CD4+ or CD8+ T cells sorted from blood, sampled in a trial of the OX40 agonist ivuxolimab. These receptors came from an adult with an advanced solid tumor such as melanoma, head and neck, liver or kidney cancer. CDR3s include the opening cysteine and the closing phenylalanine or tryptophan. A D gene is named only where the DNA matches it firmly.

TRBJ2-7,TRBV14,14,.,CASSPTRGAYEQYF
TRBJ2-1,TRBV27,15,TRBD2,CASSSSGLAGSEQFF
TRBJ2-1,TRBV7-9,12,.,CASSSRGNEQFF
TRBJ1-1,TRBV6-6,14,.,CASSYPGGGTEAFF
TRBJ2-5,TRBV6-1,14,TRBD1,CASSESGTAATQYF
TRBJ2-1,TRBV7-9,19,TRBD2,CASSSGTSGGALSYNEQFF
TRBJ2-7,TRBV5-1,12,TRBD1,CASSGQNYEQYF
TRBJ2-1,TRBV5-1,16,TRBD2,CASSHGLAGGSNEQFF
TRBJ1-4,TRBV7-6,15,.,CASSLGGRSGEKLFF
TRBJ2-4,TRBV13,15,.,CASSLRGLAKNIQYF
TRBJ2-1,TRBV6-6,14,.,CASSFEVSYNEQFF
TRBJ1-1,TRBV6-1,12,.,CASREQLTEAFF
TRBJ1-2,TRBV6-1,12,.,CASADSHYGYTF
TRBJ2-5,TRBV7-7,13,.,CASSLVLQETQYF
TRBJ2-7,TRBV7-8,15,TRBD2,CASSQYSGTSNEQYF
TRBJ2-5,TRBV18,18,TRBD2,CASSPGTSGRTVKETQYF